This section outlines one T cell receptor (beta chain) sequence together with its context. What it recognizes is unknown. V was pared by 3 bases and J by 6 bases, with 10 bases of the junction left unmatched. Germline CDR1 GTSNPN, CDR2 SVGIG (reference sequence). The CDR3 loop spans 14 amino acids. These data come from a study of shared clonotypes between healthy human individuals. General study points: In four donors, around 4.5% of naive CD4 clonotypes appeared in common.

Here immunoSEQ multiplex PCR was the method, and the copy in TCRdb shows in-frame clones only, minus some. Of some 2.1 million clones in the sample, about 95% are singletons; the top ten hold about 1.1%. Terminally differentiated effector memory CD45RA+ cells were excluded by CCR7 positive selection of CD45RO-negative cells. This clonotype originated in a man aged 18 to 29 in good health. Sequenced: naive CD8+ T cells sorted from blood. The chain couples TRBV30 to TRBJ1-1; 7 bases align to TRBD1. The CDR3 is CAWRNSQGGAEAFF. The DNA of the CDR3 is TGTGCCTGGAGGAACTCCCAGGGGGGCGCTGAAGCTTTCTTT.